The sequence of this T cell receptor (beta chain) was determined in a study of T cell changes during pregnancy in multiple sclerosis. With 4 bases clipped from V and 5 bases from J, the junction kept 10 bases outside the gene matches. CDR1 is SGHRS and CDR2 is YFSETQ in the germline V gene. The CDR3 runs 17 residues. This clone is a singleton in its sample. The protocol was immunoSEQ multiplex PCR, while the TCRdb copy is restricted to in-frame clones and leaves out a portion. The data show about 48,000 clones, about 92% seen once. Sequenced here: CD4+ T cells from peripheral blood mononuclear cells, sampled in the second trimester of pregnancy. This chain uses TRBV5-1 with TRBJ2-3; 13 nucleotides agree with TRBD2. This sequence was found in a female donor in good health, enrolled as a control in a pregnancy study. CDR3 bases: TGCGCCAGCAGCAAACAGGGGACTAGCGGGATCGGAGATACGCAGTATTTT. Translation gives CASSKQGTSGIGDTQYF.